This section outlines one TCR beta chain sequence together with its context. What it binds is unknown. This specimen belongs to a study of cytomegalovirus exposure and HLA in healthy donors. Study observations and caveats: A later analysis linked a missense variant in DCLRE1C to the trimming of TCR beta V and J genes. Being indistinguishable, some V segments were excluded, TRBV6-2 and TRBV6-3 among them.

The PCR was carried out with 60 Vbeta primers and 13 Jbeta primers. Profiled with immunoSEQ multiplex PCR; TCRdb holds only in-frame clones, not every one. The repertoire consists of roughly 100,000 clones, with about 70% occurring once and the leading ten covering approximately 0.74%. With 0 bases clipped from V and 4 bases from J, the junction kept 7 bases outside the gene matches. The germline gives CDR1 MGHRA, CDR2 YSYEKL. The CDR3 loop spans 17 amino acids. The source material was PBMCs. This sequence originates from a boy between 10 and 17 years old in good health and CMV-seronegative. V gene TRBV4-1 combines with J gene TRBJ2-1, with 9 bases aligning to TRBD1. The chain's CDR3 is CASSQDLTGGLYNEQFF. The CDR3 DNA reads as TGCGCCAGCAGCCAAGATCTTACAGGGGGCTTATACAATGAGCAGTTCTTC.